These T cell receptor beta chains were read from a single sample in a study of T cells in Graves' hyperthyroidism and ophthalmopathy. Using its own MiXCR run on the multiplex PCR reads, TCRdb lists one record per CDR3 protein. The sample consists of approximately 740,000 distinct CDR3 sequences, around 13% of them appearing once. The sample consisted of blood. The receptors here all came from a young woman with Graves' hyperthyroidism. The CDR3 runs from the conserved cysteine through the conserved F or W. A D gene is named only where the DNA matches it firmly. Not all rows give a size; the values are once, few, many and, for expanded clones, a class.

d_gene,v_gene,j_gene,abundance,CDR3aa,CDR3nt
.,TRBV10-1,TRBJ2-2,many,CASSAILTGELFF,TGCGCCAGCAGCGCTATTCTGACCGGGGAGCTGTTTTTT
.,TRBV4-1,TRBJ1-5,.,CASSPQAYSNQPQHF,TGCGCCAGCAGCCCCCAGGCATATAGCAATCAGCCCCAGCATTTT
TRBD1,TRBV28,TRBJ2-6,.,CASSPPWSQGAFLTGANVLTF,TGTGCCAGCAGTCCACCTTGGTCGCAGGGGGCTTTTTTGACTGGGGCCAACGTCCTGACTTTC
.,TRBV19,TRBJ1-2,few,CASNPTGFYGYTF,TGTGCCAGTAACCCGACAGGATTTTATGGCTACACCTTC
.,TRBV7-3,TRBJ2-1,many,CASSLLLGMGHEQFF,TGTGCCAGCAGCTTACTTCTCGGGATGGGGCATGAGCAGTTCTTC
TRBD2,TRBV7-2,TRBJ2-3,few,CASSKVAGVSTDTQYF,TGTGCCAGCAGCAAGGTAGCGGGAGTGAGCACAGATACGCAGTATTTT
TRBD2,TRBV7-8,TRBJ2-1,many,CASSLPRAGPIHEQFF,TGTGCCAGCAGCCTCCCACGAGCGGGACCGATCCATGAGCAGTTCTTC
.,TRBV4-1,TRBJ2-1,few,CASSLAAVDNEQFF,TGCGCCAGCAGCCTAGCAGCAGTAGACAATGAGCAGTTCTTC
.,TRBV7-9,TRBJ1-2,many,CASSLFPSPFPYGYTF,TGTGCCAGCAGCTTATTCCCCAGCCCTTTCCCCTATGGCTACACCTTC
TRBD2,TRBV5-1,TRBJ2-1,.,CASSSLGSGRASEQFF,TGCGCCAGCAGCTCCCTTGGGAGCGGGAGGGCCTCCGAGCAGTTCTTC
.,TRBV4-2,TRBJ1-2,.,CASSQGATYGYTF,TGTGCCAGCAGCCAGGGGGCGACTTATGGCTACACCTTC
.,TRBV19,TRBJ1-1,.,CASRTTWGGFDTEAFF,TGTGCCAGTAGAACGACGTGGGGGGGCTTCGACACTGAAGCTTTCTTT
TRBD1,TRBV6-2/TRBV6-3,TRBJ1-2,few,CASSGPDTGGDGPYGYTF,TGTGCCAGCAGTGGACCCGACACAGGGGGCGATGGCCCCTATGGCTACACCTTC
TRBD2,TRBV7-2,TRBJ2-7,many,CASSRLVTSSSYEQYF,TGTGCCAGCAGCCGCCTTGTGACTAGCTCTTCCTACGAGCAGTACTTC
TRBD2,TRBV14,TRBJ2-5,few,CASSQGPPGGAGWTRETQYF,TGTGCCAGCAGCCAAGGTCCCCCCGGGGGAGCGGGATGGACCAGGGAGACCCAGTACTTC
.,TRBV20-1,TRBJ2-1,few,CSARRVLTSGEQFF,TGCAGTGCCCGGCGGGTCCTAACCTCGGGGGAGCAGTTCTTC
.,TRBV18,TRBJ1-1,.,CASSPRERGIVEAFF,TGTGCCAGCTCACCCCGAGAAAGGGGGATCGTTGAAGCTTTCTTT
TRBD2,TRBV28,TRBJ2-3,many,CASSFGTSEGTDTQYF,TGTGCCAGCAGTTTCGGGACTAGCGAAGGCACAGATACGCAGTATTTT
TRBD2,TRBV4-1,TRBJ2-1,few,CASSQLAGVLNEQFF,TGCGCCAGCAGCCAACTAGCGGGAGTGTTGAATGAGCAGTTCTTC
TRBD1,TRBV5-1,TRBJ1-2,few,CASSFGQGDGYTF,TGCGCCAGCAGCTTCGGACAGGGAGATGGCTACACCTTC
TRBD1,TRBV28,TRBJ2-4,few,CASRTGQETNIQYF,TGTGCCAGCAGAACAGGACAGGAGACAAACATTCAGTACTTC
.,TRBV28,TRBJ1-1,many,CASETGSTYTEAFF,TGTGCCAGTGAAACGGGATCGACTTACACTGAAGCTTTCTTT
.,TRBV6-9,TRBJ1-1,.,CASSYSNSVNTEAFF,TGTGCCAGCAGTTACTCGAACAGCGTGAACACTGAAGCTTTCTTT
TRBD2,TRBV5-4,TRBJ2-3,.,CASSFQREGDTQYF,TGTGCCAGCAGCTTCCAGCGGGAGGGGGATACGCAGTATTTT
.,TRBV6-1,TRBJ2-7,many,CASRAGRLSEQYF,TGTGCCAGCAGGGCCGGCCGCCTTAGCGAGCAGTACTTC
TRBD2,TRBV7-2,TRBJ2-1,.,CAGGSRIGNEQFF,TGTGCGGGGGGGAGTAGAATCGGGAATGAGCAGTTCTTC
.,TRBV6-5,TRBJ1-2,.,CASSYYGRADGYTF,TGTGCCAGCAGTTACTACGGCAGGGCAGATGGCTACACCTTC
.,TRBV7-3,TRBJ2-3,.,CASSSTGGGDTQYF,TGTGCCAGCAGCTCCACAGGGGGGGGAGATACGCAGTATTTT
TRBD1,TRBV6-1,TRBJ2-7,many,CASRGTVHEQYF,TGTGCCAGCAGGGGGACAGTGCACGAGCAGTACTTC
TRBD1,TRBV30,TRBJ2-3,many,CAWSPMTGAKDTQYF,TGTGCCTGGAGTCCGATGACAGGGGCCAAAGATACGCAGTATTTT
.,TRBV29-1,TRBJ1-2,.,CSVVETGLYGYTF,TGCAGCGTTGTAGAAACAGGGCTTTATGGCTACACCTTC
TRBD1,TRBV4-3,TRBJ2-7,.,CASSQDLDRFEQYF,TGCGCCAGCAGCCAAGATTTGGACAGGTTCGAGCAGTACTTC
TRBD2,TRBV18,TRBJ2-1,.,CAGSQTSGDNNEQFF,TGTGCCGGCTCACAAACTAGCGGGGATAACAATGAGCAGTTCTTC
TRBD2,TRBV3-1,TRBJ2-7,.,CASSQDMWGLAGWNEQYF,TGTGCCAGCAGCCAAGATATGTGGGGACTAGCGGGATGGAACGAGCAGTACTTC
TRBD1,TRBV28,TRBJ2-7,.,CASSPDRNHLDEQYF,TGTGCCAGCAGCCCGGACAGGAATCATCTCGACGAGCAGTACTTC
TRBD2,TRBV2,TRBJ2-3,many,CASSEGGSLTDTQYF,TGTGCCAGCAGTGAAGGCGGGAGTCTCACAGATACGCAGTATTTT
TRBD2,TRBV3-1,TRBJ2-2,few,CASNQGWRSSGGNTGELFF,TGTGCCAGCAACCAAGGGTGGAGGTCTAGCGGGGGGAACACCGGGGAGCTGTTTTTT
.,TRBV27,TRBJ2-2,.,CASSFQGGGPTGELFF,TGTGCCAGCAGTTTCCAGGGGGGGGGACCCACCGGGGAGCTGTTTTTT
.,TRBV28,TRBJ1-1,many,CASSRRRTPQTEAFF,TGTGCCAGCAGTCGGCGTAGGACCCCGCAAACTGAAGCTTTCTTT
.,TRBV6-1,TRBJ2-7,many,CASSEAQGLTYEQYF,TGTGCCAGCAGTGAAGCCCAGGGTCTGACCTACGAGCAGTACTTC
.,TRBV28,TRBJ2-7,few,CASSSTPTGNSYEQYF,TGTGCCAGCAGTTCCACTCCGACAGGAAACTCCTACGAGCAGTACTTC
.,TRBV24-1,TRBJ2-5,few,CATSNGFSEETQYF,TGTGCCACCAGTAACGGGTTTTCGGAGGAGACCCAGTACTTC
TRBD1,TRBV12-3/TRBV12-4,TRBJ2-2,.,CASSPRTGATGELFF,TGTGCCAGCAGCCCCCGGACAGGGGCCACCGGGGAGCTGTTTTTT
.,TRBV9,TRBJ2-5,few,CASSVEQGPQETQYF,TGTGCCAGCAGCGTAGAACAGGGCCCCCAAGAGACCCAGTACTTC
.,TRBV18,TRBJ2-5,many,CASSASAGAQETQYF,TGTGCCAGCTCAGCAAGTGCTGGGGCTCAAGAGACCCAGTACTTC
TRBD1,TRBV30,TRBJ1-3,.,CAWSRGQAGRGNTIYF,TGTGCCTGGAGTCGGGGACAGGCTGGACGTGGAAACACCATATATTTT
TRBD2,TRBV4-1,TRBJ2-1,.,CASSSPGLASYNEQFF,TGCGCCAGCAGCTCACCGGGACTAGCCTCCTACAATGAGCAGTTCTTC
.,TRBV7-2,TRBJ1-2,.,CASSLEPGVGGYTF,TGTGCCAGCAGCTTAGAGCCAGGGGTCGGCGGCTACACCTTC
.,TRBV7-2,TRBJ2-3,.,CASSLAYSGLGSGTDTQYF,TGTGCCAGCAGCTTAGCCTACTCGGGGCTCGGGAGTGGCACAGATACGCAGTATTTT
TRBD1,TRBV2,TRBJ1-5,many,CASSFGQGVQPQHF,TGTGCCAGCAGCTTCGGACAGGGGGTTCAGCCCCAGCATTTT
.,TRBV6-2/TRBV6-3,TRBJ2-2,.,CASSYARHPPGELFF,TGTGCCAGCAGTTACGCGAGACATCCCCCGGGGGAGCTGTTTTTT